A single sample is the source of the 16 T cell receptor beta chains below, sequenced in a study of cytomegalovirus exposure and HLA in healthy donors. Vbeta (60) and Jbeta (13) primers were used in the PCR. Assay used: immunoSEQ multiplex PCR; TCRdb lists only in-frame clones, some missing. The table has around 190,000 clones, roughly 80% seen once. What was sequenced was PBMCs. These receptors came from a man between 60 and 75 years old in good health and CMV-seronegative.

The chain uses TRBV5-4 and TRBJ2-5; 7 bases map to TRBD1. This CDR3 is 12 amino acids long. The trim removed 4 bases at V and 4 bases at J, leaving 1 base unmatched. Germline V gene data show CDR1 as SGHNT and CDR2 as YYREEE (reference sequence). The CDR3 sequence: CASSRTGETQYF. CDR3 DNA sequence: TGTGCCAGCAGCAGGACAGGAGAGACCCAGTACTTC.

The V and J genes are TRBV4-2 and TRBJ2-5; TRBD2 matches at 13 bases. The V segment lost 1 base and the J segment 5 bases; nucleotides outside the gene matches: 4. The CDR3 totals 16 residues. Germline loops: CDR1 LGHNA, CDR2 YNFKEQ. This CDR3 reads CASSQGTSGSFETQYF. In DNA form, the CDR3 reads TGTGCCAGCAGCCAAGGGACTAGCGGGAGTTTCGAGACCCAGTACTTC.

Only a few counts were recorded for this clone. This rearrangement joins TRBV5-8 to TRBJ1-1; D might be TRBD1 (5 bases). Germline lookup yields CDR1 SGHTS and CDR2 YDEGEE. This CDR3 has 16 residues. V was trimmed by 2 bases and J by 0 bases, leaving 14 bases between them. The CDR3 sequence is CASSFSSTAMNTEAFF. The CDR3 coding sequence is TGTGCCAGCAGCTTCTCTTCGACAGCCATGAACACTGAAGCTTTCTTT.

The J gene is TRBJ1-1, the V gene TRBV2; D is uncertain. Germline V gene lookup returns CDR1 SNHLY and CDR2 FYNNEI. The V gene lost 7 bases and the J gene lost 3 bases, with 9 bases spanning the gap. The CDR3 covers 12 residues. CDR3 amino acids: CASMGSHTEAFF. The CDR3 nucleotides read TGTGCCAGCATGGGGAGCCACACTGAAGCTTTCTTT.

The chain carries TRBV7-2 and TRBJ2-1; 9 nucleotides line up with TRBD2. Germline CDR1 is SGHTA and CDR2 is FQGNSA. V dropped 4 bases and J dropped 6; count of bases not matched to a gene: 10. This CDR3 region has 16 residues. The CDR3 bases are TGTGCCAGCAGCTATGGCCCGGCTAGCGGGACCAATGAGCAGTTCTTC. Amino acid sequence: CASSYGPASGTNEQFF. Based on the CDR3 plus reference TRBV7-2 and TRBJ2-1, the full variable domain is GAGVSQSPSNKVTEKGKDVELRCDPISGHTALYWYRQSLGQGLEFLIYFQGNSAPDKSGLPSDRFSAERTGGSVSTLTIQRTQQEDSAVYLCASSYGPASGTNEQFFGPGTRLTVL.

This clone was picked up a small number of times. J is TRBJ1-1 and V is TRBV7-9; D is unclear. Germline-derived CDR1 and CDR2 are SEHNR and FQNEAQ (reference sequence). The ends were cut back, 1 base at V and 2 bases at J, with 11 bases in the middle. This CDR3 is built from 15 residues. The CDR3 is CASSLDLGRNTEAFF. The DNA for the CDR3 is TGTGCCAGCAGCTTAGATCTGGGCAGAAACACTGAAGCTTTCTTT.

About this clone: Germline and junction disagree at one end, which may indicate a read error. The chain couples TRBV12-5 to TRBJ1-1; 8 nucleotides align to TRBD1. Per the germline V gene, CDR1 is LGHNT and CDR2 is FRNRAP. CDR3 length: 15 amino acids. CDR3 sequence reads: CASGLVLGQERPLRF. CDR3 DNA sequence: TGTGCTAGTGGTTTGGTACTGGGACAGGAGAGGCCCCTGCGCTTT.

The chain is built from TRBV28 and TRBJ2-7; D possibly corresponds to TRBD1 (5 bases). V was cut by 8 bases and J by 2 bases, with 13 bases left in between. This CDR3 region has 13 residues. The germline CDR1 and CDR2 sequences are MDHEN and SYDVKM. This CDR3 reads CASGRQSPYEQYF. CDR3 DNA sequence: TGTGCCAGCGGGCGACAGTCGCCCTACGAGCAGTACTTC.

The chain combines TRBV4-3 with TRBJ2-3; 7 nucleotides agree with TRBD2. J gave up 4 bases and V 0 bases, and 10 bases lay outside the gene matches. This CDR3 is 17 amino acids long. Germline V gives CDR1 LGHNA, CDR2 YSLEER. The CDR3 DNA is TGCGCCAGCAGCCAAGATCATGGCGGCGGGAGCGCAGATACGCAGTATTTT. Amino acid sequence: CASSQDHGGGSADTQYF.

This clone appeared a few times. The chain employs TRBV15 and TRBJ2-1; D possibly corresponds to TRBD2 (6 bases). The CDR3 sequence is 14 residues long. CDR1 is LNHNV, CDR2 YYDKDF, per germline (reference sequence). The V end lost 5 bases, the J end lost 7 bases, and 15 bases lay between the germline ends. DNA of the CDR3: TGTGCCACCAGCGGGGACTGGAGTACGAATGAGCAGTTCTTC. It is translated as CATSGDWSTNEQFF.

The chain couples TRBV5-6 to TRBJ1-2, with 9 positions matching TRBD1. Germline V gives CDR1 SGHDT, CDR2 YYEEEE. This CDR3 has 14 amino acids. V lost 4 bases, J lost 4 bases, and 5 bases stayed unmatched. CDR3 coding DNA: TGTGCCAGCAGCCCTCTACAGGGGGCCTATGGCTACACCTTC. This codes for CASSPLQGAYGYTF.

The gene calls are TRBV27 and TRBJ1-3, with a possible D match to TRBD1 (6 bases). Germline CDR1 and CDR2: MNHEY and SMNVEV (reference sequence). Deletions cut 3 bases from V and 2 bases from J, with 11 bases between. The CDR3 is 15 residues long. In nucleotides, the CDR3 is TGTGCCAGCAGTTTCCGACAGGCCCCTGGAAACACCATATATTTT. Encoded protein: CASSFRQAPGNTIYF.

The chain employs TRBV4-1 and TRBJ2-1, with D tentatively TRBD2 (6 bases). Germline CDR1 is MGHRA and CDR2 is YSYEKL. The V and J ends lost 4 bases and 4 bases respectively, with 14 bases between them. The CDR3 is made up of 15 amino acids. In DNA form, the CDR3 reads TGCGCCAGCAGCCGTGGAGGGATAGCTTACAATGAGCAGTTCTTC. Protein: CASSRGGIAYNEQFF.

This chain joins TRBV2 and TRBJ2-7, with D maybe TRBD1 (6 bases). The CDR3 runs 11 residues. Germline CDR1 reads SNHLY; CDR2 reads FYNNEI. V was clipped by 4 bases and J by 6 bases, with 7 bases between them. CDR3 in amino acids: CASSVRGEQYF. The CDR3 DNA reads as TGTGCCAGCAGTGTCAGGGGCGAGCAGTACTTC.

The chain links TRBV9 to TRBJ1-4; 7 positions match TRBD1. The J segment lost 10 bases and the V segment lost 3 bases, leaving 9 bases of the junction unmatched. CDR1 is SGDLS and CDR2 is YYNGEE in the germline V gene. This CDR3 region has 14 residues. The CDR3 DNA reads TGTGCCAGCAGCGCGGGACAGTTAAAGGGAAAACTGTTTTTT. It codes for CASSAGQLKGKLFF.

In its sample, this clone was seen once. V usage is TRBV11-2 and J usage is TRBJ2-7; perhaps TRBD2 as D (7 bases). CDR3 length: 14 residues. Germline lookup yields CDR1 SGHAT and CDR2 FQNNGV. V lost 3 bases to trimming and J lost 7 bases, with 16 bases between them. CDR3 bases: TGTGCCAGCAGCTTGCCGGGGGGCGCCTTGGAGCAGTACTTC. This gives the protein CASSLPGGALEQYF.